Included here is one T cell receptor (beta chain) sequence, with context. Its antigen remains unknown. The germline gives CDR1 SGHTA, CDR2 FQGNSA. There are 12 residues in the CDR3. These data belong to a study of monozygotic twins with inflammatory bowel disease. Study-level points and caveats: IBD patients had lower TCRbeta diversity (inverse Simpson) than healthy co-twins. Patient-specific immunosuppressive treatments may have made repertoires more variable.

TCRdb reprocessed the 5' RACE reads; each CDR3 protein has one entry and no DNA is given. This specimen shows some 150,000 distinct CDR3 sequences; the ten leading clones hold about 2.4%. The sequence was obtained from a human donor with ulcerative colitis or Crohn's disease, or a healthy co-twin of an affected twin (not recorded which). The sequenced sample consisted of blood. The rearrangement joins TRBV7-2 to TRBJ2-2. The CDR3 here is CASSQITGELFF. Full variable domain (remainder filled in from reference TRBV7-2 and TRBJ2-2): GAGVSQSPSNKVTEKGKDVELRCDPISGHTALYWYRQSLGQGLEFLIYFQGNSAPDKSGLPSDRFSAERTGGSVSTLTIQRTQQEDSAVYLCASSQITGELFFGEGSRLTVL.